A single sample gave rise to the 31 T cell receptor beta chains below, sequenced in a study of T cells in tuberculosis. Produced via immunoSEQ multiplex PCR; TCRdb's table is partial and in-frame only. The sample consists of 30,000 to 35,000 clones, about nine tenths of them appearing once. The sequenced material came from PBMCs. All receptors come from a donor aged 10-30 years with latent tuberculosis or without tuberculosis infection. Some clones in this sample may be carry-over from other donors' samples.

The CDR3 loop is CASSPPTYEQYF. The CDR3 DNA reads as TGCGCCAGCAGCCCACCTACCTACGAGCAGTACTTC. The chain is built from TRBV5-1 and TRBJ2-7; D gene unclear. CDR3 size: 12 residues. CDR1 and CDR2 (germline): SGHRS, YFSETQ. The germline V and J ends were trimmed by 4 bases and 2 bases, with 7 bases remaining between them. Full variable domain (missing parts from reference TRBV5-1 and TRBJ2-7): KAGVTQTPRYLIKTRGQQVTLSCSPISGHRSVSWYQQTPGQGLQFLFEYFSETQRNKGNFPGRFSGRQFSNSRSEMNVSTLELGDSALYLCASSPPTYEQYFGPGTRLTVT.

This clone was counted a single time. The J gene is TRBJ2-5, the V gene TRBV27; D gene unclear. V lost 2 bases to trimming and J lost 3 bases, with 13 bases between them. Looked up from germline, CDR1 is MNHEY and CDR2 is SMNVEV (reference sequence). The CDR3 is 15 amino acids. CDR3 residues: CASSLTERYKETQYF. The CDR3 coding sequence is TGTGCCAGCAGTTTAACTGAAAGATATAAAGAGACCCAGTACTTC.

V gene TRBV2 combines with J gene TRBJ2-3, with 7 bases lining up with TRBD2. The CDR3 is 14 residues long. CDR1 and CDR2 (germline): SNHLY, FYNNEI. Trimming removed 11 bases from V and 0 bases from J; junction bases left unmatched: 8. In nucleotides, the CDR3 is TGTGCCGACCGTGTAGCGGGTAGCACAGATACGCAGTATTTT. This encodes CADRVAGSTDTQYF.

The chain combines TRBV30 with TRBJ2-3, with D uncertain. This CDR3 comprises 13 residues. CDR1 and CDR2 from the germline V gene are GTSNPN and SVGIG (reference sequence). Trimming left V 6 bases short and J 0 bases short, with 10 bases between. This CDR3 reads CACRGLSTDTQYF. The CDR3 region has the DNA TGTGCCTGCCGTGGCCTCAGCACAGATACGCAGTATTTT.

The chain recombines TRBV2 with TRBJ1-2; TRBD1 aligns across 7 bases. CDR1 is SNHLY and CDR2 is FYNNEI in the germline V gene. Losses at the gene ends were 4 bases for V and 4 bases for J; bases not matched to a gene: 3. The CDR3 is 13 amino acids. Here the CDR3 reads CASSGQGSYGYTF. The CDR3 DNA follows: TGTGCCAGCAGTGGACAGGGAAGCTATGGCTACACCTTC.

The chain couples TRBV2 to TRBJ2-1; 15 bases are a match to TRBD2. With 6 bases clipped from V and 15 bases from J, the junction kept 9 bases outside the gene matches. CDR1 is SNHLY, CDR2 FYNNEI, per germline. The CDR3 has 14 amino acids. The CDR3 DNA reads as TGTGCCAGCAGCGGACTAGCGGGGGGGCCCAATCGGTTCTTC. Amino acid sequence: CASSGLAGGPNRFF.

This rearrangement joins TRBV7-9 to TRBJ1-2; 11 bases align to TRBD1. Germline V gene data show CDR1 as SEHNR and CDR2 as FQNEAQ (reference sequence). J was trimmed by 4 bases and V by 3 bases; bases with no gene match: 4. The CDR3 runs 15 residues. This chain's CDR3 is CASSFGGQGAYGYTF. DNA for the CDR3: TGTGCCAGCAGCTTTGGAGGACAGGGGGCCTATGGCTACACCTTC.

J is TRBJ1-1 and V is TRBV5-6; D is uncertain. CDR3 length: 13 amino acids. V lost 4 bases, J lost 3 bases, and 10 bases lay in between. CDR1 and CDR2 (germline): SGHDT, YYEEEE. In DNA, the CDR3 is TGTGCCAGCAGCATGGACGGTTACACTGAAGCTTTCTTT. This codes for CASSMDGYTEAFF.

This rearrangement joins TRBV25-1 to TRBJ2-1; 9 nucleotides align to TRBD2. The CDR3 runs to 14 residues. The V and J ends lost 4 bases and 7 bases, in that order; junction bases with no gene match: 5. The germline V gene encodes CDR1 MGHDK and CDR2 SYGVNS. The CDR3 loop reads CASSVAGVRNEQFF. The DNA for the CDR3 is TGTGCCAGCAGTGTAGCGGGAGTGCGGAATGAGCAGTTCTTC.

The chain recombines TRBV18 with TRBJ1-1; the D gene is possibly TRBD1 (5 bases). The germline V and J ends were trimmed by 2 bases and 4 bases, with 20 bases remaining between them. Germline V gives CDR1 KGHSH, CDR2 LQKENI. CDR3 size: 17 residues. As DNA, the CDR3 is TGTGCCAGCTCACCAGGTGGCAGGGCGCAGGGAGGCACTGAAGCTTTCTTT. This encodes CASSPGGRAQGGTEAFF. The full variable domain, in which reference TRBV18 and TRBJ1-1 provide the parts outside the CDR3, is NAGVMQNPRHLVRRRGQEARLRCSPMKGHSHVYWYRQLPEEGLKFMVYLQKENIIDESGMPKERFSAEFPKEGPSILRIQQVVRGDSAAYFCASSPGGRAQGGTEAFFGQGTRLTVV.

J is TRBJ2-1 and V is TRBV6-1; D might be TRBD1 (5 bases). The CDR3 runs 13 residues. In germline, CDR1 is MNHNS, CDR2 SASEGT. Trimming removed 9 bases at V and 2 bases at J, with 11 bases between. The CDR3 region is CASHAGTYNEQFF. The DNA for the CDR3 is TGTGCCAGTCACGCAGGGACCTACAATGAGCAGTTCTTC.

The CDR3 sequence: CASSLAGGNEQFF. For the CDR3, the DNA is TGCGCCAGCAGTCTAGCGGGAGGCAATGAGCAGTTCTTC. This sequence joins TRBV10-1 and TRBJ2-1, with 11 bases that match TRBD2. The germline gives CDR1 WNHNN, CDR2 SYGVQD (reference sequence). This CDR3 has 13 amino acids. Trimming removed 5 bases from V and 6 bases from J; junction bases left unmatched: 0.

J is TRBJ2-7 and V is TRBV5-1; 9 nucleotides match TRBD1. The ends lost 4 bases at V and 4 bases at J; junction bases unmatched: 12. The CDR3 extends over 16 amino acids. CDR1 is SGHRS, CDR2 YFSETQ, per germline. CDR3 in DNA: TGCGCCAGCAGCGAAAATTGGGACAGGGCTCCTTACGAGCAGTACTTC. Its protein product is CASSENWDRAPYEQYF.

This clone appeared once. The chain carries TRBV10-1 and TRBJ2-2; D gene uncertain. This CDR3 has 14 amino acids. Germline CDR1 is WNHNN and CDR2 is SYGVQD (reference sequence). The germline V and J ends were trimmed by 2 bases and 2 bases, with 6 bases remaining between them. The CDR3: CASSEMANTGELFF. In DNA form, the CDR3 reads TGCGCCAGCAGTGAGATGGCCAACACCGGGGAGCTGTTTTTT.

The V gene is TRBV28, the J gene TRBJ1-3, with D hard to call. V was cut by 2 bases and J by 4 bases, with 9 bases left in between. The CDR3 runs to 14 residues. Germline V lookup: CDR1 MDHEN, CDR2 SYDVKM. The CDR3 loop reads CASSLPSLGNTIYF. CDR3 bases: TGTGCCAGCAGTTTACCTAGCCTGGGAAACACCATATATTTT.

This chain connects TRBV2 to TRBJ1-1; D might be TRBD1 (5 bases). Germline loops: CDR1 SNHLY, CDR2 FYNNEI. The germline V and J ends were trimmed by 7 bases and 0 bases, with 9 bases remaining between them. The length of the CDR3 is 13 residues. CDR3 loop: CASMTVMNTEAFF. Written as DNA, the CDR3 is TGTGCCAGCATGACAGTCATGAACACTGAAGCTTTCTTT.

The V call is TRBV7-9, the J call TRBJ2-7; tentative D call: TRBD2 (6 bases). The CDR3 is 14 amino acids. The V end was cut by 5 bases, the J end by 3 bases, with 14 bases between. Per the germline V gene, CDR1 is SEHNR and CDR2 is FQNEAQ (reference sequence). For the CDR3, the DNA is TGTGCCAGCAGCACCGGGAGTTTCTACTACGAGCAGTACTTC. It is translated as CASSTGSFYYEQYF.

The genes are TRBV13 and TRBJ2-7, with D perhaps TRBD1 (6 bases). The germline V and J ends were trimmed by 0 bases and 6 bases, with 21 bases remaining between them. This CDR3 spans 17 amino acids. Germline-derived CDR1 and CDR2 are PRHDT and FYEKMQ (reference sequence). CDR3 sequence: CASSLGSTGGRLGEQYF. CDR3 bases: TGTGCCAGCAGCTTAGGCTCGACAGGAGGTCGGCTTGGCGAGCAGTACTTC.

The chain uses TRBV15 and TRBJ1-4, with TRBD1 matching over 7 bases. The V gene end was trimmed by 0 bases and the J gene end by 4 bases; junction bases not matched to a gene: 5. Germline CDR1 reads LNHNV; CDR2 reads YYDKDF (reference sequence). The CDR3 loop spans 16 amino acids. The CDR3 nucleotides read TGTGCCACCAGCAGAGATTCCGGGACAGATAATGAAAAACTGTTTTTT. Its translation is CATSRDSGTDNEKLFF.

This chain connects TRBV27 to TRBJ2-7; 7 bases fit TRBD1. The CDR3 is made up of 14 amino acids. Per the germline V gene, CDR1 is MNHEY and CDR2 is SMNVEV (reference sequence). Trimming cost V 9 bases and J 1 base; bases outside gene matches: 9. Here the CDR3 DNA reads TGTGCCAGTTGGACAGGACGACAATCCTACGAGCAGTACTTC. This gives the protein CASWTGRQSYEQYF.

J is TRBJ1-2 and V is TRBV20-1, with TRBD1 matching 7 bases. The ends lost 7 bases at V and 2 bases at J; junction bases unmatched: 1. Germline-derived CDR1 and CDR2 are DFQATT and SNEGSKA (reference sequence). The CDR3 length is 11 residues. CDR3 residues: CSVGQNYGYTF. The CDR3 DNA is TGCAGTGTGGGACAGAACTATGGCTACACCTTC.

V and J are TRBV6-8 and TRBJ2-1, with 12 bases that match TRBD1. The CDR3 runs 17 residues. Germline-derived CDR1 and CDR2 are MNHGY and SAAAGT. With 2 bases clipped from V and 2 bases from J, the junction kept 4 bases outside the gene matches. CDR3 protein: CASSYQRDRGPYNEQFF. CDR3 DNA: TGTGCCAGCAGTTACCAGAGGGACAGGGGGCCCTACAATGAGCAGTTCTTC.

V gene TRBV19 combines with J gene TRBJ1-1, with TRBD1 matching 9 bases. V trimming: 5 bases; J trimming: 5 bases; junction bases outside the gene matches: 12. Germline CDR1 reads LNHDA; CDR2 reads SQIVND (reference sequence). The CDR3 is 16 amino acids. The CDR3 here is CASSPEDRGFSTEAFF. CDR3 nucleotides: TGTGCCAGTAGTCCCGAGGACAGGGGTTTCTCGACTGAAGCTTTCTTT.

V and J are TRBV4-2 and TRBJ1-1, with 7 bases lining up with TRBD1. The CDR3 has 16 residues. CDR1 is LGHNA and CDR2 is YNFKEQ in the germline V gene. V was clipped by 4 bases and J by 0 bases; unmatched bases: 8. CDR3 bases: TGTGCCAGCAGCCCGGGGACAGCCGATTTGAACACTGAAGCTTTCTTT. Residues: CASSPGTADLNTEAFF.

The V call is TRBV2, the J call TRBJ1-1; 9 nucleotides align to TRBD1. Trimming cost V 8 bases and J 1 base; bases outside gene matches: 11. The CDR3 is 16 residues long. CDR1 SNHLY and CDR2 FYNNEI come from the germline V gene. CDR3 sequence (DNA): TGTGCCAGCGATAGCCTTGGACAGGGGAAGAACACTGAAGCTTTCTTT. This codes for CASDSLGQGKNTEAFF.

The chain combines TRBV29-1 with TRBJ2-3; D call uncertain. Per the germline V gene, CDR1 is SQVTM and CDR2 is ANQGSEA. Trimming removed 4 bases at V and 1 base at J, with 3 bases between. The CDR3 is 11 residues long. Written as DNA, the CDR3 is TGCAGCGTTGGAGGCACAGATACGCAGTATTTT. Translating gives CSVGGTDTQYF.

CDR3 sequence reads: CASSLLAGSHEQYF. The DNA for the CDR3 is TGTGCCAGCAGTTTGCTAGCGGGATCTCACGAGCAGTACTTC. J is TRBJ2-7 and V is TRBV28; 9 nucleotides match TRBD2. Germline V gene lookup returns CDR1 MDHEN and CDR2 SYDVKM. This CDR3 region has 14 residues. V lost 3 bases and J lost 5; bases outside the gene matches: 5.

J is TRBJ2-3 and V is TRBV18; no firm D call. The V gene lost 2 bases and the J gene lost 8 bases, with 14 bases spanning the gap. The CDR3 is made up of 14 amino acids. Germline CDR1 is KGHSH and CDR2 is LQKENI. In DNA, the CDR3 is TGTGCCAGCTCACCAGAGAGGAACCAAGGTACGCAGTATTTT. It is translated as CASSPERNQGTQYF.

The chain employs TRBV6-1 and TRBJ2-2; TRBD1 aligns across 8 bases. This CDR3 comprises 15 residues. Germline CDR1 MNHNS, CDR2 SASEGT. Losses at the gene ends were 6 bases for V and 4 bases for J; bases not matched to a gene: 7. CDR3 in amino acids: CASSHARGLTGELFF. CDR3 coding DNA: TGTGCCAGCAGCCACGCCAGGGGGCTCACCGGGGAGCTGTTTTTT.

This clone was observed a single time. The gene calls are TRBV7-6 and TRBJ1-1, with D tentatively TRBD1 (5 bases). The CDR3 is 13 residues long. V lost 4 bases and J 3 bases, leaving 9 bases between the germline ends. Germline CDR1 reads SGHVS; CDR2 reads FNYEAQ. As DNA, the CDR3 is TGTGCCAGCAGCTCAGGGTCATACACTGAAGCTTTCTTT. This translates into CASSSGSYTEAFF.

The genes are TRBV9 and TRBJ2-7; 8 nucleotides match TRBD2. Germline trimming cut 4 bases from V and 3 bases from J; bases unmatched to any gene: 12. This CDR3 is 16 amino acids long. Germline V gene lookup returns CDR1 SGDLS and CDR2 YYNGEE. The CDR3 bases are TGTGCCAGCAGCCCTTGGGGGCTAGCGGGTAACTACGAGCAGTACTTC. It encodes CASSPWGLAGNYEQYF. Drawing the rest from reference TRBV9 and TRBJ2-7, the complete variable domain is DSGVTQTPKHLITATGQRVTLRCSPRSGDLSVYWYQQSLDQGLQFLIQYYNGEERAKGNILERFSAQQFPDLHSELNLSSLELGDSALYFCASSPWGLAGNYEQYFGPGTRLTVT.